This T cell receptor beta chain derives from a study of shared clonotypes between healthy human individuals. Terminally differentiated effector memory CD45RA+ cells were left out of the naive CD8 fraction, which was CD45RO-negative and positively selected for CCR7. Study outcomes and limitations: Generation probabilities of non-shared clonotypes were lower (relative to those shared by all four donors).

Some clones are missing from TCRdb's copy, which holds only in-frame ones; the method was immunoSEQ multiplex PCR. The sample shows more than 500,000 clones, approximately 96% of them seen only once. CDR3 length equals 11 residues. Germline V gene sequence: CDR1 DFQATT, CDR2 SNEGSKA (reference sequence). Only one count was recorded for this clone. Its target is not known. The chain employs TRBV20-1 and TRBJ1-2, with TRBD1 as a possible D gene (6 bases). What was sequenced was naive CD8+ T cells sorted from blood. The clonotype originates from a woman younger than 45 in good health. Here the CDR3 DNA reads TGCATTAAAAAACAGGGCCGGGGCTACACCTTC. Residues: CIKKQGRGYTF.